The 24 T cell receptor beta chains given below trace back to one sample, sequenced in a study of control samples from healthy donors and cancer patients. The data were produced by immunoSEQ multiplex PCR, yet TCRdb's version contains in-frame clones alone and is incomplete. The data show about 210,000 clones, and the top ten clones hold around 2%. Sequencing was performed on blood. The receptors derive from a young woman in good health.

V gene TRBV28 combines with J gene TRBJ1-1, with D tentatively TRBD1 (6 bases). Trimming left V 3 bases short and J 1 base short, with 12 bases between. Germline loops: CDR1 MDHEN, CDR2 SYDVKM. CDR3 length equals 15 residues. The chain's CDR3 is CASSFLGQPNTEAFF. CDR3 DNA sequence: TGTGCCAGCAGTTTCTTAGGACAGCCGAACACTGAAGCTTTCTTT.

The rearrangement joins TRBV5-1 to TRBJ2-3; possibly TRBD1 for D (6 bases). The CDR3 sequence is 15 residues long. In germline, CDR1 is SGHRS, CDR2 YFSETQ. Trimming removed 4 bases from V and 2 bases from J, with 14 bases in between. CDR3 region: CASSGGQTITDTQYF. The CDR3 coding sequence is TGCGCCAGCAGCGGGGGACAAACGATCACAGATACGCAGTATTTT.

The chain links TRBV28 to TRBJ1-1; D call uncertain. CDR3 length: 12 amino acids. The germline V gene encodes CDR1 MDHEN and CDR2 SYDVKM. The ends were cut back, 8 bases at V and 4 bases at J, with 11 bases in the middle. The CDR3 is CASFAFTTEAFF. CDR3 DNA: TGTGCCAGCTTCGCATTCACCACTGAAGCTTTCTTT.

CDR3 sequence reads: CASSQNTGELFF. The CDR3 coding sequence is TGCGCCAGCAGCCAGAACACCGGGGAGCTGTTTTTT. The chain joins TRBV10-1 to TRBJ2-2; D unclear. The CDR3 loop spans 12 amino acids. CDR1 and CDR2 from the germline V gene are WNHNN and SYGVQD (reference sequence). V lost 6 bases and J 1 base, leaving 3 bases between the germline ends.

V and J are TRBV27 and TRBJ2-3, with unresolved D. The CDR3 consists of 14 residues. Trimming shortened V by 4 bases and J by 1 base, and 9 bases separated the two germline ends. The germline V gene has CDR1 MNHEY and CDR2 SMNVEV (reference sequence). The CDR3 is CASSSRPRTDTQYF. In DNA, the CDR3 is TGTGCCAGCAGTTCCCGGCCGCGCACAGATACGCAGTATTTT.

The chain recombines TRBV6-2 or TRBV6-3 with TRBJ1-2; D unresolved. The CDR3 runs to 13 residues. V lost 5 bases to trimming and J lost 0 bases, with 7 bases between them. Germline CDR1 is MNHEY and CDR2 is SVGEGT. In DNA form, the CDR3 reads TGTGCCAGCAGTATTGGGCCTAACTATGGCTACACCTTC. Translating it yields CASSIGPNYGYTF.

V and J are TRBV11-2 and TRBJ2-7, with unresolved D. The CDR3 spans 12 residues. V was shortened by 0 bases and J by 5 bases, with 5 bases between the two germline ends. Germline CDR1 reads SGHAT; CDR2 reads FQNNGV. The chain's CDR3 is CASSLDFDEQYF. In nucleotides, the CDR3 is TGTGCCAGCAGCTTAGATTTTGACGAGCAGTACTTC.

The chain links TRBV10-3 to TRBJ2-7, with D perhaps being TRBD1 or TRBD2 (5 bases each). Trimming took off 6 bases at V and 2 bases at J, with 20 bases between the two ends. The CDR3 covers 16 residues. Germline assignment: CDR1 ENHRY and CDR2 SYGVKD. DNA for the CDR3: TGTGCCATCAGCTCCAACCCGGGACCGAGGGCCTACGAGCAGTACTTC. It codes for CAISSNPGPRAYEQYF.

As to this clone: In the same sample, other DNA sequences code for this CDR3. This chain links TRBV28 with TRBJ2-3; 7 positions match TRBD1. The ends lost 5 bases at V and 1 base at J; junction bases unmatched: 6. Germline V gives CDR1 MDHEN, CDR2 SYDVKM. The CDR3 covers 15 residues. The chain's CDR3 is CASSNRDSGTDTQYF. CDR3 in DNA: TGTGCCAGCAGTAACCGGGACAGTGGCACAGATACGCAGTATTTT.

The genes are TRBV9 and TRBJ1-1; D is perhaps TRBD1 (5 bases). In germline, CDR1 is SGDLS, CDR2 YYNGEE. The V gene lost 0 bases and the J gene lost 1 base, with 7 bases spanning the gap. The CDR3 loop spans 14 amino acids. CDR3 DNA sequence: TGTGCCAGCAGCGTAGCCGGGACGAACACTGAAGCTTTCTTT. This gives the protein CASSVAGTNTEAFF.

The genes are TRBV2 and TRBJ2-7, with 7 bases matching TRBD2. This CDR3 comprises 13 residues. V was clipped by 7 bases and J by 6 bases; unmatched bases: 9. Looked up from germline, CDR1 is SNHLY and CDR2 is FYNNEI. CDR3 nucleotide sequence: TGTGCCAGCATGACAGTCTGGGAGGGCGAGCAGTACTTC. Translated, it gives CASMTVWEGEQYF. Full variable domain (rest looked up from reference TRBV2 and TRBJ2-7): EPEVTQTPSHQVTQMGQEVILRCVPISNHLYFYWYRQILGQKVEFLVSFYNNEISEKSEIFDDQFSVERPDGSNFTLKIRSTKLEDSAMYFCASMTVWEGEQYFGPGTRLTVT.

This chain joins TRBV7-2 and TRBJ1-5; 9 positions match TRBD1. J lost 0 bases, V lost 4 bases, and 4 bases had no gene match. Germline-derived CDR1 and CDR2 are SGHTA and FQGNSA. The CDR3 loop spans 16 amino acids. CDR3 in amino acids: CASSSQGALSNQPQHF. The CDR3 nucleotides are TGTGCCAGCAGCTCACAGGGGGCCCTTAGCAATCAGCCCCAGCATTTT. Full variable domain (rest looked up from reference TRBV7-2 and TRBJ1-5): GAGVSQSPSNKVTEKGKDVELRCDPISGHTALYWYRQSLGQGLEFLIYFQGNSAPDKSGLPSDRFSAERTGGSVSTLTIQRTQQEDSAVYLCASSSQGALSNQPQHFGDGTRLSIL.

CDR3 loop: CASRLSRGATNEKLFF. CDR3 DNA sequence: TGTGCCAGCAGACTCAGTAGAGGGGCAACTAATGAAAAACTGTTTTTT. The rearrangement uses TRBV11-2 and TRBJ1-4; D might be TRBD1 (5 bases). CDR1 is SGHAT, CDR2 FQNNGV, per germline. Trimming took 6 bases from V and 0 from J, leaving 14 bases between them. The CDR3 has 16 amino acids.

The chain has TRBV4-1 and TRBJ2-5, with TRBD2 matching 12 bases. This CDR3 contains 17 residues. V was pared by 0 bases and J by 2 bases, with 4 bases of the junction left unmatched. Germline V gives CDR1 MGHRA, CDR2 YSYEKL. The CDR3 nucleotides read TGCGCCAGCAGCCAAGATCTCCTAGCGGGGGGGCAAGAGACCCAGTACTTC. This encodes CASSQDLLAGGQETQYF.

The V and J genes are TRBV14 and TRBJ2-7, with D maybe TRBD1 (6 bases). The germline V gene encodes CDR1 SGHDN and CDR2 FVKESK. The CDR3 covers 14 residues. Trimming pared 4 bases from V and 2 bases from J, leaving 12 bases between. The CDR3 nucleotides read TGTGCCAGCAGCCTCGACAGGAAACCCTACGAGCAGTACTTC. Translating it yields CASSLDRKPYEQYF. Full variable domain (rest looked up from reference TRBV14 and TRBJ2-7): EAGVTQFPSHSVIEKGQTVTLRCDPISGHDNLYWYRRVMGKEIKFLLHFVKESKQDESGMPNNRFLAERTGGTYSTLKVQPAELEDSGVYFCASSLDRKPYEQYFGPGTRLTVT.

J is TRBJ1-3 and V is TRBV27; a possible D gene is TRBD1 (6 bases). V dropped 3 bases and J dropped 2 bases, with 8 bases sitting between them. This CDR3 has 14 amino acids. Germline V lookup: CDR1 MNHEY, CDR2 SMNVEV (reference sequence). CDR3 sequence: CASSLGGTGNTIYF. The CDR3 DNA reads TGTGCCAGCAGTTTGGGGGGCACTGGAAACACCATATATTTT.

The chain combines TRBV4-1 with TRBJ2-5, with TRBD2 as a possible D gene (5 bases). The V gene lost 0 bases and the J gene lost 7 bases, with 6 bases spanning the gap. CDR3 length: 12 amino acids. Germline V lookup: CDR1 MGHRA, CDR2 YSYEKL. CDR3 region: CASSQDRGTQYF. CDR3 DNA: TGCGCCAGCAGCCAAGATCGGGGGACCCAGTACTTC.

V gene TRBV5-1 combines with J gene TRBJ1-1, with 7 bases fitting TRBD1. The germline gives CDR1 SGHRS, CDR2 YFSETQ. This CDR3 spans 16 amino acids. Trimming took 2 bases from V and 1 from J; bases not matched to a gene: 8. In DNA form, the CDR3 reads TGCGCCAGCAGCTTTAAAGAAGGGGGCGGGAACACTGAAGCTTTCTTT. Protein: CASSFKEGGGNTEAFF.

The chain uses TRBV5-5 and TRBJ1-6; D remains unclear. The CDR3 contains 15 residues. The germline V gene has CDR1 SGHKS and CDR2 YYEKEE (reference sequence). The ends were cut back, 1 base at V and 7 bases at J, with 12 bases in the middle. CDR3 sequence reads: CASSLLSAQNSPLHF. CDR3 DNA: TGTGCCAGCAGCTTGCTCTCGGCTCAAAATTCACCCCTCCACTTT. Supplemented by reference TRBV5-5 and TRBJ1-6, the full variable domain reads DAGVTQSPTHLIKTRGQQVTLRCSPISGHKSVSWYQQVLGQGPQFIFQYYEKEERGRGNFPDRFSARQFPNYSSELNVNALLLGDSALYLCASSLLSAQNSPLHFGNGTRLTVT.

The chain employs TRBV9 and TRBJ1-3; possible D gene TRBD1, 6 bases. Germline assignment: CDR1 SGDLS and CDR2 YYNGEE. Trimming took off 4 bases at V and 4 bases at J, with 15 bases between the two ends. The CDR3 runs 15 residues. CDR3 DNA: TGTGCCAGCAGCCCGGGACATCTTGCGGGAAACACCATATATTTT. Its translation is CASSPGHLAGNTIYF.

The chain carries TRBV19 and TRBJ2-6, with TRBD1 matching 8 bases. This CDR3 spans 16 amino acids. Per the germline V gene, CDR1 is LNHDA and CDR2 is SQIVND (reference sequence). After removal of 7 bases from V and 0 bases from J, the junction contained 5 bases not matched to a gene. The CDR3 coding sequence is TGTGCCAGTAAGACAGGGGCCAGCTCTGGGGCCAACGTCCTGACTTTC. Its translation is CASKTGASSGANVLTF.

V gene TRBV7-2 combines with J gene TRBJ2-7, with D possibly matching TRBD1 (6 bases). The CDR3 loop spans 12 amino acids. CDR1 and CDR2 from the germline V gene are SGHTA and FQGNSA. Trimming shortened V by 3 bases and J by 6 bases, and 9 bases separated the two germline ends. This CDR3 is CASSFGGAEQYF. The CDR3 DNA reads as TGTGCCAGCAGCTTTGGGGGCGCCGAGCAGTACTTC. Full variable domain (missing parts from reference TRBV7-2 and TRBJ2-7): GAGVSQSPSNKVTEKGKDVELRCDPISGHTALYWYRQSLGQGLEFLIYFQGNSAPDKSGLPSDRFSAERTGGSVSTLTIQRTQQEDSAVYLCASSFGGAEQYFGPGTRLTVT.

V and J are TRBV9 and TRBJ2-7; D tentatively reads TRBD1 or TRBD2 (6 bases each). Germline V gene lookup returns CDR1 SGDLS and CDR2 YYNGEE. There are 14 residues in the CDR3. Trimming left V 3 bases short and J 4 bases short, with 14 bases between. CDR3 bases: TGTGCCAGCAGCGGGACAGTTGGGGGGTACGAGCAGTACTTC. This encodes CASSGTVGGYEQYF. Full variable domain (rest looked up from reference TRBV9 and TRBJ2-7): DSGVTQTPKHLITATGQRVTLRCSPRSGDLSVYWYQQSLDQGLQFLIQYYNGEERAKGNILERFSAQQFPDLHSELNLSSLELGDSALYFCASSGTVGGYEQYFGPGTRLTVT.

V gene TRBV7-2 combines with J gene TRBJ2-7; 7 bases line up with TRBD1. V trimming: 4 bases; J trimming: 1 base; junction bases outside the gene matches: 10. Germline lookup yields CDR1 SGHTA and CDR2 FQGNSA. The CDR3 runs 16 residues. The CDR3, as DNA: TGTGCCAGCAGCTCTACGACAGGGAGCACATCCTACGAGCAGTACTTC. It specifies CASSSTTGSTSYEQYF.